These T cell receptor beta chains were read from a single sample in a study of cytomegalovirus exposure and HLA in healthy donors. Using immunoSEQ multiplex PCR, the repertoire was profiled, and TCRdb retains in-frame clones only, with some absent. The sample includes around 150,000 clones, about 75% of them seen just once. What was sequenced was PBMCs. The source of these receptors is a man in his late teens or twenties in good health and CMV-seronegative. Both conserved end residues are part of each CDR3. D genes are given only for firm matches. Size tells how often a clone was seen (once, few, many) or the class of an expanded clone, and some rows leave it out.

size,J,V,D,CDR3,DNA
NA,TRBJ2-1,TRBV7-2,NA,CASSSDGGPYEQFF,TGTGCCAGCAGTTCGGACGGCGGGCCTTACGAGCAGTTCTTC
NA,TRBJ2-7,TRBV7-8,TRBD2,CASSVTSGLSYEQYF,TGTGCCAGCAGCGTGACTAGCGGTCTCTCCTACGAGCAGTACTTC
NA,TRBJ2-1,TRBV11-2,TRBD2,CASSRRGGVFNEQFF,TGTGCCAGCAGCCGCCGGGGGGGAGTATTTAATGAGCAGTTCTTC
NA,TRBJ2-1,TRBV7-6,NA,CASSFGGSYNEQFF,TGTGCCAGCAGCTTTGGCGGGTCATACAATGAGCAGTTCTTC
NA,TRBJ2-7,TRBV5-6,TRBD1,CASSLAGTGSTYEQYF,TGTGCCAGCAGCTTGGCCGGGACAGGTAGCACCTACGAGCAGTACTTC
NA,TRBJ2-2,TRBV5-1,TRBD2,CASSWGGANTGELFF,TGCGCCAGCAGCTGGGGGGGGGCGAACACCGGGGAGCTGTTTTTT
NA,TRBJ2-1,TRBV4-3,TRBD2,CASSQGTSGYNEQFF,TGCGCCAGCAGCCAAGGGACTAGCGGGTACAATGAGCAGTTCTTC
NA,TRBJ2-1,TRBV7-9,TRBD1,CASSTRQGGSHEQFF,TGTGCCAGCAGCACCCGACAGGGTGGTAGCCATGAGCAGTTCTTC
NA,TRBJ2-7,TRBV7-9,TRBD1,CASSTRDRGGAYEQYF,TGTGCCAGCAGCACGAGGGACAGGGGGGGGGCATACGAGCAGTACTTC
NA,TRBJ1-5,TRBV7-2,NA,CASSLDSGNQPQHF,TGTGCCAGCAGCTTAGATTCCGGCAATCAGCCCCAGCATTTT
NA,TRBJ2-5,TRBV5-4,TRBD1,CASSLGSSTGGRQETQYF,TGTGCCAGCAGCTTGGGTTCAAGTACAGGGGGCCGTCAAGAGACCCAGTACTTC
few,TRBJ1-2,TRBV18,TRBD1,CASSPSSGQGASYGYTF,TGTGCCAGCTCACCAAGTTCGGGACAGGGGGCCTCCTATGGCTACACCTTC
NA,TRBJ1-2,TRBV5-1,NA,CASSLGREDYGYTF,TGCGCCAGCAGCTTGGGCAGGGAGGACTATGGCTACACCTTC
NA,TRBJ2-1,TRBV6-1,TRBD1,CASSVKTGAPDEQFF,TGTGCCAGCAGTGTTAAGACAGGGGCCCCTGATGAGCAGTTCTTC
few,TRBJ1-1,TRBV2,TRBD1,CASSESQGRAEAFF,TGTGCCAGCAGTGAGTCACAGGGGCGCGCTGAAGCTTTCTTT
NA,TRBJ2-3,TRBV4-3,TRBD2,CASSPTSGRADTQYF,TGCGCCAGCAGCCCTACTAGCGGGAGGGCTGATACGCAGTATTTT
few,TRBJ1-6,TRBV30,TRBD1,CAWSLRTGGPPLHF,TGTGCCTGGAGTCTCCGGACAGGGGGCCCACCCCTCCACTTT
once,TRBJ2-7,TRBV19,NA,CASSIGGSYEQYF,TGTGCCAGTAGTATAGGAGGCTCCTACGAGCAGTACTTC
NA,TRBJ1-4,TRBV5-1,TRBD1,CASSLGTGDFNEKLFF,TGCGCCAGCAGCTTGGGGACAGGGGACTTTAATGAAAAACTGTTTTTT
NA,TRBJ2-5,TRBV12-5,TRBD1,CASGSPTGGETQYF,TGTGCTAGTGGTTCCCCGACAGGGGGAGAGACCCAGTACTTC
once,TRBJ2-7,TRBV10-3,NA,CAISEGGSEYEQYF,TGTGCCATCAGTGAGGGAGGGAGCGAATACGAGCAGTACTTC
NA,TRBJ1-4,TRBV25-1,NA,CASSEQGGATNEKLFF,TGTGCCAGCAGTGAACAGGGAGGGGCAACTAATGAAAAACTGTTTTTT
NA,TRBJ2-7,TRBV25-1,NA,CASSERAGRFYEQYF,TGTGCCAGCAGTGAACGGGCGGGAAGATTCTACGAGCAGTACTTC
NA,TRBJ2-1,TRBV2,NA,CARRGDREVYNEQFF,TGTGCCAGGAGAGGTGACAGGGAGGTCTACAATGAGCAGTTCTTC
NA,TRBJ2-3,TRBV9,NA,CASSVSGDEADTQYF,TGTGCCAGCAGCGTAAGCGGAGATGAAGCAGATACGCAGTATTTT
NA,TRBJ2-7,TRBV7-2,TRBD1,CASRLTGTEQGSQYF,TGTGCCAGCAGGCTCACCGGGACAGAGCAAGGGAGTCAGTACTTC
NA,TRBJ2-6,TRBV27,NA,CASSQTGRISGANVLTF,TGTGCCAGCAGTCAGACAGGCAGGATCTCTGGGGCCAACGTCCTGACTTTC
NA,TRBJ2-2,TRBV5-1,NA,CASSTESGSGELFF,TGCGCCAGCAGCACCGAGAGCGGGTCAGGGGAGCTGTTTTTT
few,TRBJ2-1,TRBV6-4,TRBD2,CASSDSTSGRKGNEQFF,TGTGCCAGCAGTGACTCTACTAGCGGGAGAAAGGGCAATGAGCAGTTCTTC
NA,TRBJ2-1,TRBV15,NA,CATSRGRLEAEQFF,TGTGCCACCAGCAGAGGACGACTAGAGGCTGAGCAGTTCTTC
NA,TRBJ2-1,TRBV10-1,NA,CATNYAGHNEQFF,TGCGCCACCAACTACGCGGGTCACAATGAGCAGTTCTTC
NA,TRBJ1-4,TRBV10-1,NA,CASSESRLANEKLFF,TGCGCCAGCAGTGAGTCGAGGCTGGCTAATGAAAAACTGTTTTTT
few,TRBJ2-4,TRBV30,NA,CAWSEQVGGDIQYF,TGTGCCTGGAGTGAACAGGTGGGGGGTGACATTCAGTACTTC
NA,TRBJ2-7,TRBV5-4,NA,CASSPRRDSYEQYF,TGTGCCAGCAGCCCCAGGCGGGACTCCTACGAGCAGTACTTC
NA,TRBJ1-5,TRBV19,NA,CASSIDIGDRGQPQHF,TGTGCCAGTAGTATAGATATAGGCGATCGGGGGCAGCCCCAGCATTTT
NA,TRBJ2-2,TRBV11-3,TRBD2,CASSGGDMTTGELFF,TGTGCCAGCAGCGGGGGGGATATGACCACCGGGGAGCTGTTTTTT